The 20 T cell receptor beta chains below come from one sample, sequenced in a study of blood T cells in healthy people across ages. The authors ran a second PCR of about 6 to 11 cycles using a sample-barcoded 5' primer and a J-beta primer mix. TCRdb re-derived calls from the 5' RACE reads in MiXCR, one entry per CDR3 protein. The sample shows hundreds of thousands of distinct CDR3 sequences, 40% to 45% of them seen only once. Sequenced input: blood. These TCRs come from a man older than 75 in good health.

This clonotype has just a few counts. The genes are TRBV2 and TRBJ1-5, with D unclear. The V end lost 2 bases, the J end lost 3 bases, and 11 bases lay between the germline ends. Germline CDR1 is SNHLY and CDR2 is FYNNEI. This CDR3 spans 15 amino acids. Here the CDR3 reads CASSESVGINQPQHF. The CDR3 DNA sequence: TGTGCCAGCAGTGAATCGGTGGGGATCAATCAGCCCCAGCATTTT.

This clonotype appeared many times. J is TRBJ2-3 and V is TRBV4-2, with D possibly TRBD2 on 6 matching bases. The length of the CDR3 is 16 residues. The germline gives CDR1 LGHNA, CDR2 YNFKEQ. Trimming removed 6 bases at V and 4 bases at J, with 20 bases between. Written as DNA, the CDR3 is TGTGCCAGCAGGGGGCCTAGCGACCCCCAACCAGATACGCAGTATTTT. Translated: CASRGPSDPQPDTQYF.

V is TRBV11-3 and J is TRBJ2-5; D unclear. Looked up from germline, CDR1 is SGHNT and CDR2 is YENEEA. Trimming took 2 bases from V and 5 from J, leaving 9 bases between them. This CDR3 comprises 13 residues. The CDR3: CASSLTVGETQYF. The CDR3, as DNA: TGTGCCAGCAGCTTAACCGTAGGTGAGACCCAGTACTTC.

This clonotype occurred a few times. The chain recombines TRBV5-8 with TRBJ1-5; D might be TRBD1 (5 bases). Germline assignment: CDR1 SGHTS and CDR2 YDEGEE. V shed 4 bases and J shed 6 bases, with 17 bases lying between them. This CDR3 has 15 amino acids. The CDR3 DNA reads as TGTGCCAGCAGCCCCGGGACCAAAGAGGGTCAGCCCCAGCATTTT. It specifies CASSPGTKEGQPQHF.

This chain joins TRBV20-1 and TRBJ2-7, with D hard to call. This CDR3 is 17 amino acids long. V shed 4 bases and J shed 1 base, with 23 bases lying between them. CDR1 DFQATT and CDR2 SNEGSKA come from the germline V gene (reference sequence). CDR3 protein: CSANPSPDTVLSYEQYF. The CDR3 region has the DNA TGCAGTGCTAATCCGAGTCCAGACACTGTTCTTTCCTACGAGCAGTACTTC.

The genes are TRBV6-2 or TRBV6-3 and TRBJ2-3, with 9 bases lining up with TRBD1. The CDR3 totals 16 residues. J lost 4 bases, V lost 7 bases, and 12 bases had no gene match. Germline CDR1 reads MNHEY; CDR2 reads SVGEGT. In nucleotides, the CDR3 is TGTGCCAGCAAGTTCCTCGGGACAGGGTCTCCAGATACGCAGTATTTT. Translating gives CASKFLGTGSPDTQYF.

The chain carries TRBV20-1 and TRBJ1-6; D ambiguous. CDR1 and CDR2 (germline): DFQATT, SNEGSKA (reference sequence). V was clipped by 3 bases and J by 10 bases, with 19 bases between them. The CDR3 runs to 15 residues. The CDR3 region is CSARGAGITKSPLHF. In DNA, the CDR3 is TGCAGTGCTAGGGGAGCGGGGATTACAAAGTCACCCCTCCACTTT.

Only a few counts were recorded for this clonotype. The chain combines TRBV6-2 or TRBV6-3 with TRBJ2-1; D is unclear. V was pared by 6 bases and J by 0 bases, with 12 bases between. This CDR3 region has 15 residues. Germline values: CDR1 MNHEY, CDR2 SVGEGT. CDR3 coding DNA: TGTGCCAGCAGGTCAGGCCGGAGCTCCTACAATGAGCAGTTCTTC. Its translation: CASRSGRSSYNEQFF.

The chain joins TRBV6-1 to TRBJ2-5; D is possibly TRBD1 or TRBD2 (5 bases each). Gene TRBJ2-7 matches the end of the DNA better, so the J call may be wrong. Germline V gene sequence: CDR1 MNHNS, CDR2 SASEGT. This CDR3 comprises 14 residues. CDR3 residues: CASRGDSSSYEQYF. In nucleotides, the CDR3 is TGTGCCAGCAGGGGAGACAGTTCTTCCTACGAGCAGTACTTC.

This sequence joins TRBV15 and TRBJ2-3; D not resolved. This CDR3 has 14 amino acids. Germline CDR1 is LNHNV and CDR2 is YYDKDF (reference sequence). V was shortened by 4 bases and J by 2 bases, with 10 bases between the two germline ends. The DNA of the CDR3 is TGTGCCACCAGCAAACCGATTGTCACAGATACGCAGTATTTT. Residues: CATSKPIVTDTQYF. Together with reference TRBV15 and TRBJ2-3, the CDR3 gives the full variable domain: DAMVIQNPRYQVTQFGKPVTLSCSQTLNHNVMYWYQQKSSQAPKLLFHYYDKDFNNEADTPDNFQSRRPNTSFCFLDIRSPGLGDTAMYLCATSKPIVTDTQYFGPGTRLTVL.

This clonotype was seen only a few times. The chain is built from TRBV10-3 and TRBJ2-1; 11 nucleotides align to TRBD2. The ends lost 4 bases at V and 10 bases at J; junction bases unmatched: 3. The length of the CDR3 is 13 residues. From germline, CDR1 is ENHRY and CDR2 SYGVKD. CDR3 sequence (DNA): TGTGCCATCAGTGCACTAGCGGGGGAGGAGCAGTTCTTC. Translating it yields CAISALAGEEQFF.

The chain couples TRBV7-3 to TRBJ2-4, with 7 positions matching TRBD2. Germline CDR1 SGHTA, CDR2 FQGTGA. The CDR3 contains 15 residues. J lost 13 bases, V lost 2 bases, and 14 bases had no gene match. CDR3 loop: CASSLARGRGNEQYF. The CDR3 region has the DNA TGTGCCAGCAGCTTAGCACGCGGGAGAGGGAATGAGCAGTACTTC.

The chain combines TRBV20-1 with TRBJ2-4, with D possibly TRBD2 on 5 matching bases. Trimming took 3 bases from V and 15 from J, leaving 15 bases between them. Germline V lookup: CDR1 DFQATT, CDR2 SNEGSKA (reference sequence). The CDR3 spans 11 residues. CDR3 nucleotides: TGCAGTGCTAGTAGTAGCGCGACCGGGTACTTC. Translation: CSASSSATGYF.

This clonotype was detected only a few times. Compared with germline, one end of the junction differs, possibly owing to a read error. The CDR3 loop is CSARVDNEQYF. In nucleotides, the CDR3 is TGCAGCGCTAGGGTAGACAATGAGCAGTACTTC. V and J are TRBV20-1 and TRBJ2-7; D is uncertain. CDR1 is DFQATT, CDR2 SNEGSKA, per germline (reference sequence). The CDR3 length is 11 residues.

The sample holds many counts of this clonotype. The chain links TRBV20-1 to TRBJ2-3, with 8 bases identical to TRBD2. CDR1 and CDR2 (germline): DFQATT, SNEGSKA (reference sequence). The J segment lost 5 bases and the V segment lost 5 bases, leaving 12 bases of the junction unmatched. The length of the CDR3 is 15 residues. Here the CDR3 DNA reads TGCAGTGCTCCCCCCCTAGCGGGCCCTGGAGATACGCAGTATTTT. It yields the protein CSAPPLAGPGDTQYF.

This clonotype was seen more than once but under ten times. V is TRBV10-3 and J is TRBJ1-2; D gene ambiguous. Germline-derived CDR1 and CDR2 are ENHRY and SYGVKD. CDR3 length: 13 amino acids. The V end was cut by 5 bases, the J end by 7 bases, with 14 bases between. The chain's CDR3 is CAISLQSGFGYTF. CDR3 coding DNA: TGTGCCATCAGTCTCCAATCGGGATTTGGCTACACCTTC.

The sample holds a few counts of this clonotype. The chain joins TRBV6-6 to TRBJ1-3, with 7 bases fitting TRBD1. The CDR3 contains 16 residues. Germline values: CDR1 MNHNY, CDR2 SVGAGI (reference sequence). Trimming removed 6 bases from V and 0 bases from J; junction bases left unmatched: 8. Here the CDR3 DNA reads TGTGCCAGCAGAAGCGGGACAGCCAACTCTGGAAACACCATATATTTT. Its protein product is CASRSGTANSGNTIYF.

The chain recombines TRBV20-1 with TRBJ2-1; TRBD1 might be the D (6 bases). Germline values: CDR1 DFQATT, CDR2 SNEGSKA (reference sequence). CDR3 length: 16 residues. The V end lost 8 bases, the J end lost 0 bases, and 20 bases lay between the germline ends. The CDR3 loop is CSLMPGHSSSYNEQFF. Here the CDR3 DNA reads TGCAGTCTCATGCCGGGACACTCGAGCTCCTACAATGAGCAGTTCTTC.

The table lists this clonotype with a few counts. The chain is built from TRBV4-2 and TRBJ2-7, with a possible D match to TRBD1 (5 bases). The V end lost 0 bases, the J end lost 0 bases, and 12 bases lay between the germline ends. Germline V gene data show CDR1 as LGHNA and CDR2 as YNFKEQ. This CDR3 spans 16 amino acids. CDR3 sequence: CASSQELGPISYEQYF. The DNA for the CDR3 is TGTGCCAGCAGCCAAGAACTGGGGCCAATCTCCTACGAGCAGTACTTC.

The CDR3 is CASSRDLQGATGYTF. In DNA, the CDR3 is TGCGCCAGCAGCAGAGACTTACAGGGGGCGACGGGCTACACCTTC. The V call is TRBV5-1, the J call TRBJ1-2; 9 positions match TRBD1. CDR3 length equals 15 residues. V was clipped by 4 bases and J by 8 bases; unmatched bases: 12. In germline, CDR1 is SGHRS, CDR2 YFSETQ.